Listed below are T cell receptor beta chains from one sample, sequenced in a study of regulatory T cells in long-lasting Graves disease. One entry per CDR3 protein, called by TCRdb with MiXCR from the multiplex PCR reads. Of hundreds of thousands of distinct CDR3 sequences listed, about 15% were seen once; the top ten hold around 19%. The same specimen was also included in a second study, on T cells in Graves' hyperthyroidism and ophthalmopathy.

The sample was peripheral blood mononuclear cells (PBMCs), taken at new diagnosis, from a patient treated with antithyroid drugs. These receptors all come from a woman aged 30 to 39 with Graves disease. Both conserved end residues are part of each CDR3. Each record gives: clone size, J gene, V gene, D gene, CDR3 protein, CDR3 DNA. D genes are given only for firm matches. Clone size is not always given. Where it is, it says once, few, many or a class for expanded clones.

. | TRBJ2-3 | TRBV7-8 | . | CASSLVDGAGDTQYF | TGTGCCAGCAGCTTAGTGGACGGAGCTGGGGATACGCAGTATTTT
many | TRBJ2-1 | TRBV7-9 | TRBD2 | CASTRAGGPDNEQFF | TGTGCCAGCACCAGAGCGGGAGGGCCCGACAATGAGCAGTTCTTC
. | TRBJ2-4 | TRBV28 | TRBD2 | CASGKAGGFGIDIQYF | TGTGCCAGCGGAAAAGCGGGGGGCTTTGGGATTGACATTCAGTACTTC
many | TRBJ1-1 | TRBV28 | . | CASSLREGVKGAFF | TGTGCCAGCAGTTTAAGGGAGGGGGTTAAAGGAGCTTTCTTT
few | TRBJ1-1 | TRBV5-1 | . | CASSLVISGNTEAFF | TGCGCCAGCAGCTTGGTTATTTCCGGGAACACTGAAGCTTTCTTT
. | TRBJ2-6 | TRBV29-1 | TRBD1 | CSVGGQGKSGANVLTF | TGCAGCGTTGGGGGACAGGGGAAATCTGGGGCCAACGTCCTGACTTTC
. | TRBJ2-1 | TRBV29-1 | . | CSAAPHNEQFF | TGCAGCGCTGCTCCGCACAATGAGCAGTTCTTC
. | TRBJ2-2 | TRBV12-5 | . | CASGLAGSGELFF | TGTGCTAGTGGTTTGGCAGGCTCCGGGGAGCTGTTTTTT
. | TRBJ2-7 | TRBV5-6 | . | CASSFYQGSVSYEQYF | TGTGCCAGCAGCTTTTATCAGGGGTCTGTTTCCTACGAGCAGTACTTC
many | TRBJ2-1 | TRBV6-1 | . | CASTPANSYNEQFF | TGTGCCAGCACCCCTGCCAATTCCTACAATGAGCAGTTCTTC
. | TRBJ2-1 | TRBV27 | . | CASSLLGATIYQAYNEQSF | TGTGCCAGCAGTTTATTGGGCGCTACAATATATCAAGCCTACAATGAGCAGTCCTTC
many | TRBJ1-2 | TRBV15 | TRBD1 | CATSRQGAHGYTF | TGTGCCACCAGCAGACAGGGGGCGCATGGCTACACCTTC
. | TRBJ2-1 | TRBV6-1 | TRBD2 | CASSDASGYNEQFF | TGTGCCAGCAGTGACGCTAGCGGGTACAATGAGCAGTTCTTC
few | TRBJ1-1 | TRBV4-2 | . | CASSQPDRWTEAFF | TGTGCCAGCAGCCAACCTGACAGGTGGACTGAAGCTTTCTTT
many | TRBJ2-7 | TRBV20-1 | . | CSARPQGPYEQYF | TGCAGTGCCAGACCCCAGGGCCCCTACGAGCAGTACTTC
many | TRBJ1-2 | TRBV12-3/TRBV12-4 | . | CASRAWGATGYTF | TGTGCCAGCAGGGCCTGGGGCGCGACGGGCTACACCTTC
. | TRBJ2-1 | TRBV6-2/TRBV6-3 | . | CASITAVGSYNEQFF | TGTGCCAGCATCACAGCGGTTGGCTCCTACAATGAGCAGTTCTTC
. | TRBJ2-5 | TRBV9 | TRBD2 | CASSPGTSGTTRGETQYF | TGTGCCAGCAGCCCTGGGACTAGCGGGACCACACGGGGGGAGACCCAGTACTTC
few | TRBJ2-1 | TRBV9 | . | CASSVPRGPYNEQFF | TGTGCCAGCAGCGTCCCCCGCGGTCCCTACAATGAGCAGTTCTTC
. | TRBJ2-7 | TRBV6-1 | TRBD2 | CASSPRGLAGFMRGSYEQYF | TGTGCCAGCTCACCCCGCGGACTAGCGGGATTTATGCGAGGCTCCTACGAGCAGTACTTC
. | TRBJ2-3 | TRBV7-9 | . | CASSLGTGRIADTQYF | TGTGCCAGCAGCTTAGGAACGGGGAGGATAGCAGATACGCAGTATTTT
many | TRBJ2-2 | TRBV2 | . | CASRRADANTGELFF | TGTGCCAGCAGAAGGGCAGACGCGAACACCGGGGAGCTGTTTTTT
many | TRBJ1-2 | TRBV9 | TRBD1 | CASSPGQGFVYGYTF | TGTGCCAGCAGCCCAGGACAGGGGTTCGTCTATGGCTACACCTTC
few | TRBJ2-3 | TRBV5-1 | . | CASSLEGREWGTQYF | TGCGCCAGCAGCTTGGAGGGCCGGGAGTGGGGTACGCAGTATTTT
. | TRBJ1-3 | TRBV28 | . | CASSLVRLSGNTIYF | TGTGCCAGCAGTTTGGTTCGATTATCTGGAAACACCATATATTTT